This TCR beta chain was sequenced in a study of control samples from healthy donors and cancer patients. Using immunoSEQ multiplex PCR, the repertoire was profiled, and TCRdb retains in-frame clones only, with some absent. The repertoire includes some 150,000 clones, around 94% of them detected once, and approximately 15% sits in the top ten. The germline V gene has CDR1 SEHNR and CDR2 FQNEAQ (reference sequence). The CDR3 has 14 residues. The V segment lost 2 bases and the J segment 5 bases; nucleotides outside the gene matches: 4. The origin of this receptor is a man between 60 and 75 years old with colorectal cancer. V usage is TRBV7-9 and J usage is TRBJ2-3, with TRBD2 identical over 7 bases. The sequenced material came from PBMCs. The CDR3 loop reads CASSLRASGDTQYF. The CDR3 coding sequence is TGTGCCAGCAGCTTAAGGGCTAGCGGAGATACGCAGTATTTT.